This TCR beta chain appears in the sequencing data of a study of shared clonotypes between healthy human individuals. Study results and caveats: The four-donor shared clonotypes exceeded non-shared clonotypes in generation probability, with non-shared ones scoring lower.

Trimming stripped 8 bases from V and 4 bases from J, with 13 bases between. Per the germline V gene, CDR1 is SNHLY and CDR2 is FYNNEI. The CDR3 runs to 13 residues. Terminally differentiated effector memory CD45RA+ cells were excluded by CCR7 positive selection of CD45RO-negative cells. Every immunoSEQ plate was one replicate of a subset's evenly spread DNA. Produced via immunoSEQ multiplex PCR; TCRdb's table is partial and in-frame only. Of fewer than 800,000 clones in the sample, about 92% were seen once. Comments on this clone: Antigen unknown.

This TCR was recovered from a young man in good health. The chain combines TRBV2 with TRBJ2-3, with D possibly matching TRBD1 (6 bases). Sequences were obtained from naive CD8+ T cells sorted from blood. The CDR3: CASSYRQADTQYF. As DNA, the CDR3 is TGTGCCAGCTCTTACAGACAGGCAGATACGCAGTATTTT.